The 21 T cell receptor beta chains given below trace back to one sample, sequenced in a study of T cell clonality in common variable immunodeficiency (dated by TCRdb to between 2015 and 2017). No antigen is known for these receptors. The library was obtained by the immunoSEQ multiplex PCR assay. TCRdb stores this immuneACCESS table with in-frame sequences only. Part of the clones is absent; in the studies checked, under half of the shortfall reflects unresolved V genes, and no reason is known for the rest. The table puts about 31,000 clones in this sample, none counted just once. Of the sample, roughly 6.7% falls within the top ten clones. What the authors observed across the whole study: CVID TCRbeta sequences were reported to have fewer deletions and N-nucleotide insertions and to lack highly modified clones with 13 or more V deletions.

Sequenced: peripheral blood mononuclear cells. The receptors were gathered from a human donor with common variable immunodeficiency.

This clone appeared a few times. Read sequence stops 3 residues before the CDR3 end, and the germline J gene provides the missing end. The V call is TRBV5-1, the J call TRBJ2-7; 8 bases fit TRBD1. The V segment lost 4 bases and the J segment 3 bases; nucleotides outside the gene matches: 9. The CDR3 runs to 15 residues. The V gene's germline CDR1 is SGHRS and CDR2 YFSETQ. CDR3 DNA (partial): TGCGCCAGCAGCGACGGACCGGGACAGGACTACGAG. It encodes CASSDGPGQDYE. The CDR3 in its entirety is CASSDGPGQDYEQYF.

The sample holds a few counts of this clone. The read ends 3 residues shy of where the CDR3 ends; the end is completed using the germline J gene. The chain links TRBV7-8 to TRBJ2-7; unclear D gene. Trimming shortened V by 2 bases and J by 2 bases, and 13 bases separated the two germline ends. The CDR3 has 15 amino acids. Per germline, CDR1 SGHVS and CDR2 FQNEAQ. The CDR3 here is CASSLTFMSAYEQYF. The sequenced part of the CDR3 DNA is TGTGCCAGCAGCTTAACTTTTATGTCGGCCTACGAG. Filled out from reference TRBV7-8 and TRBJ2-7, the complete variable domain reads GAGVSQSPRYKVAKRGQDVALRCDPISGHVSLFWYQQALGQGPEFLTYFQNEAQLDKSGLPSDRFFAERPEGSVSTLKIQRTQQEDSAVYLCASSLTFMSAYEQYFGPGTRLTVT.

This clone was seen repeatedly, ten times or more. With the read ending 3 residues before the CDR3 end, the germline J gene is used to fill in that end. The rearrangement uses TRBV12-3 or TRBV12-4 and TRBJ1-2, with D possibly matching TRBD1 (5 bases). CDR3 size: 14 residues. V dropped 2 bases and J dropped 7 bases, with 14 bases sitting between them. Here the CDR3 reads CASSLSRGNGGYTF. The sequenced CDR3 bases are TGTGCCAGCAGTTTATCGAGGGGCAACGGTGGC.

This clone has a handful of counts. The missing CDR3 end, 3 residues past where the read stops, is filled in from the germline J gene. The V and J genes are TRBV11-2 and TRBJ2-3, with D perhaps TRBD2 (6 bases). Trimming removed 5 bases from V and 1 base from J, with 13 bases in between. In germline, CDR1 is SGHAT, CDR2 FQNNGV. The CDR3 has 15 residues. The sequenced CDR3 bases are TGTGCCAGCAGCCGGGACTCGAAAGGCACAGATACG. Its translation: CASSRDSKGTDT. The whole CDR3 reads CASSRDSKGTDTQYF.

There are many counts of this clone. Here the CDR3 reads CASSPPELAGGPGKTQYF. The sequenced part of the CDR3 DNA is TGTGCCAGCTCACCACCGGAACTAGCGGGAGGGCCTGGAAAGACC. The chain is built from TRBV18 and TRBJ2-5; 13 bases agree with TRBD2. Read sequence stops 3 residues before the CDR3 end, and the germline J gene provides the missing end. Trimming at V came to 0 bases and at J to 6 bases, leaving 10 bases not matched to a gene. Germline CDR1 reads KGHSH; CDR2 reads LQKENI. The CDR3 is 18 residues long. Full variable domain (remainder filled in from reference TRBV18 and TRBJ2-5): NAGVMQNPRHLVRRRGQEARLRCSPMKGHSHVYWYRQLPEEGLKFMVYLQKENIIDESGMPKERFSAEFPKEGPSILRIQQVVRGDSAAYFCASSPPELAGGPGKTQYFGPGTRLLVL.

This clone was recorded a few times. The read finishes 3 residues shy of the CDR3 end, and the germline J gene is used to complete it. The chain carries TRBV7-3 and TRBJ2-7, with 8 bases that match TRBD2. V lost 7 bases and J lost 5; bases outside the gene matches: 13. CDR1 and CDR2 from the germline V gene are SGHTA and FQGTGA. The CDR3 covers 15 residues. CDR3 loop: CASTRWGAGEDEQYF. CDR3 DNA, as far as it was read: TGTGCCAGCACCCGATGGGGAGCGGGAGAGGACGAG.

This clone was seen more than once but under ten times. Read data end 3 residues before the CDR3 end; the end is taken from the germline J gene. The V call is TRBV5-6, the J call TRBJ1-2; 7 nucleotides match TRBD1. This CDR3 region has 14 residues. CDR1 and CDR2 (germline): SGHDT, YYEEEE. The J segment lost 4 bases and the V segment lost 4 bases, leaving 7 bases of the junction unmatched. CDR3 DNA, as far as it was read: TGTGCCAGCAGCCTCCGGGACAGTTTCTATGGC. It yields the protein CASSLRDSFYG. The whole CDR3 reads CASSLRDSFYGYTF. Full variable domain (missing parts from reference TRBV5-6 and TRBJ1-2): DAGVTQSPTHLIKTRGQQVTLRCSPKSGHDTVSWYQQALGQGPQFIFQYYEEEERQRGNFPDRFSGHQFPNYSSELNVNALLLGDSALYLCASSLRDSFYGYTFGSGTRLTVV.

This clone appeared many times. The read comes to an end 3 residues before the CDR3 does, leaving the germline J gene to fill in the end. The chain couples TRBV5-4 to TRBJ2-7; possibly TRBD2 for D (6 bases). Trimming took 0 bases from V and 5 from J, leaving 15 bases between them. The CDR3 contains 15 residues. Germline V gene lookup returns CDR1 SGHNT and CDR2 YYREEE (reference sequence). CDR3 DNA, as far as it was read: TGTGCCAGCAGCTTGGACCCCGGGACTGGTAACGAG. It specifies CASSLDPGTGNE. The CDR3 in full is CASSLDPGTGNEQYF. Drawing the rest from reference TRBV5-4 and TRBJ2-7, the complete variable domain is ETGVTQSPTHLIKTRGQQVTLRCSSQSGHNTVSWYQQALGQGPQFIFQYYREEENGRGNFPPRFSGLQFPNYSSELNVNALELDDSALYLCASSLDPGTGNEQYFGPGTRLTVT.

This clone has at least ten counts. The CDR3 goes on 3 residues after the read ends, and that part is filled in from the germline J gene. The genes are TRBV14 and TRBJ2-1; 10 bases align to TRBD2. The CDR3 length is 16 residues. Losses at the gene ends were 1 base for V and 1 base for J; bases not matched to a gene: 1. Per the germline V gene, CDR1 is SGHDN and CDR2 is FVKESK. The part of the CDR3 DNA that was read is TGTGCCAGCAGCCAAGCAGCGGGAGGGTCCTACAATGAG. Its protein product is CASSQAAGGSYNE. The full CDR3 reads CASSQAAGGSYNEQFF.

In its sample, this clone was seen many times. The covered CDR3 bases are TGCAGTGCTAATAAAGCCACAGGTGCGGACTATGGC. This codes for CSANKATGADYG. The CDR3 in full is CSANKATGADYGYTF. The chain carries TRBV20-1 and TRBJ1-2, with D possibly TRBD1 on 5 matching bases. The DNA ends 3 residues before the CDR3 does, and the rest of the CDR3 is filled in from the germline J gene. Between the trimmed V and J ends, which lost 4 bases and 3 bases, there was a span of 18 bases. Germline CDR1 is DFQATT and CDR2 is SNEGSKA (reference sequence). This CDR3 contains 15 residues.

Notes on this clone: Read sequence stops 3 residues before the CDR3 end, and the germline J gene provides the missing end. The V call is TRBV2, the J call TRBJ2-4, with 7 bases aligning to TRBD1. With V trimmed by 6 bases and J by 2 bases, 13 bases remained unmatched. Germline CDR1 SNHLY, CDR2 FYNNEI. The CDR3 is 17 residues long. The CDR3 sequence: CASSPRQGQLTKNIQYF. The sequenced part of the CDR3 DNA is TGTGCCAGCAGCCCGAGACAGGGCCAGTTAACCAAAAACATT. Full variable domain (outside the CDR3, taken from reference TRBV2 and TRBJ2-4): EPEVTQTPSHQVTQMGQEVILRCVPISNHLYFYWYRQILGQKVEFLVSFYNNEISEKSEIFDDQFSVERPDGSNFTLKIRSTKLEDSAMYFCASSPRQGQLTKNIQYFGAGTRLSVL.

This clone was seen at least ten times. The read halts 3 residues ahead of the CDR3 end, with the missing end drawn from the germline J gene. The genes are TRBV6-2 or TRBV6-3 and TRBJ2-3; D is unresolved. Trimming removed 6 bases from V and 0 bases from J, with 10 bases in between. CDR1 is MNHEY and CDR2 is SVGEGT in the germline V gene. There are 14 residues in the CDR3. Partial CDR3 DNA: TGTGCCAGCAGGTCTTGGGCTAGCACAGATACG. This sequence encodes CASRSWASTDT. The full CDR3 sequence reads CASRSWASTDTQYF.

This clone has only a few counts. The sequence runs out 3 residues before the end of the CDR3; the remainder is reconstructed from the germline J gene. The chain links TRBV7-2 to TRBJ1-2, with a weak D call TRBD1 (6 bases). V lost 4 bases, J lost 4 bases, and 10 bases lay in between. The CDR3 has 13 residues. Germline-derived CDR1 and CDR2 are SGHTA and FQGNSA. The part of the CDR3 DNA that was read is TGTGCCAGCAGCTCAGGGGTGGCCTATGGC. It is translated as CASSSGVAYG. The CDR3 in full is CASSSGVAYGYTF.

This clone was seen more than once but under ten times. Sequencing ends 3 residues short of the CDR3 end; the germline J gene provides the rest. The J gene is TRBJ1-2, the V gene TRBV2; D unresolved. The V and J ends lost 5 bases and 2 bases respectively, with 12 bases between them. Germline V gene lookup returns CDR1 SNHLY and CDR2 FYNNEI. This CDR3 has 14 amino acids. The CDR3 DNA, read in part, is TGTGCCAGCAGTTACGACGCGGGGAACTATGGC. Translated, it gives CASSYDAGNYG. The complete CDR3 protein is CASSYDAGNYGYTF.

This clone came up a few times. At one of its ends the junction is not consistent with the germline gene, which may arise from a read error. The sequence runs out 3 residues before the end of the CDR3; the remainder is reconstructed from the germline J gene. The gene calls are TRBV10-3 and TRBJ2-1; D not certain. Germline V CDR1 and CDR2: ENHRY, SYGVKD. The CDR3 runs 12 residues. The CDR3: CASSPRSNEQFF. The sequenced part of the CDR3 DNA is TGTGCCAGCAGTCCCCGTTCCAATGAG.

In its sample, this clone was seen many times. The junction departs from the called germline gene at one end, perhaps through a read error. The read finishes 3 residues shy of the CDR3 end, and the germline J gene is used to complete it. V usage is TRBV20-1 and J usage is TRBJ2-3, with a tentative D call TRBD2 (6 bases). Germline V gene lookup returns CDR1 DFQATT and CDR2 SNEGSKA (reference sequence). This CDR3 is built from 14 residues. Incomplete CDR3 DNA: TGCAGTGCCCCTAACGACGGGAGCACAGGTACG. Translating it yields CSAPNDGSTGT. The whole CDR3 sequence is CSAPNDGSTGTQYF.

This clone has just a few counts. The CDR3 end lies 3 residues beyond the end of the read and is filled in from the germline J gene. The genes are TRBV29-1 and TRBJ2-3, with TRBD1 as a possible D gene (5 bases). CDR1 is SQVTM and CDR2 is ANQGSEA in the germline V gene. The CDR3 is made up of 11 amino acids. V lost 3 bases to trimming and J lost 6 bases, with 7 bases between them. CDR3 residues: CSVEPGDTQYF. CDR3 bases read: TGCAGCGTTGAGCCAGGGGATACG.

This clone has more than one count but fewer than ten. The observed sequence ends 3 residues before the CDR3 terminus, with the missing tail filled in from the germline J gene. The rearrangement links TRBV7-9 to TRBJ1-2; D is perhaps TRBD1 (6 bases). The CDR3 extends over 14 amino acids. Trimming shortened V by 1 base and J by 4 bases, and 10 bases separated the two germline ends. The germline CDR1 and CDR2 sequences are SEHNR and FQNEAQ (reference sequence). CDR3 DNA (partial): TGTGCCAGCAGCTTAGGACAGGCGTTCTATGGC. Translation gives CASSLGQAFYG. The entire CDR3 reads CASSLGQAFYGYTF.

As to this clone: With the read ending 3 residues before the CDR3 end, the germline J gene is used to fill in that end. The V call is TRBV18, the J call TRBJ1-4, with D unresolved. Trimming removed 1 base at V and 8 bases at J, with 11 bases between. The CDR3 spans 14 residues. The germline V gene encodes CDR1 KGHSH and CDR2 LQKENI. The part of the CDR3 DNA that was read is TGTGCCAGCTCACCACTGGCCCATAAGGAAAAA. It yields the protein CASSPLAHKEK. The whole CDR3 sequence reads CASSPLAHKEKLFF.

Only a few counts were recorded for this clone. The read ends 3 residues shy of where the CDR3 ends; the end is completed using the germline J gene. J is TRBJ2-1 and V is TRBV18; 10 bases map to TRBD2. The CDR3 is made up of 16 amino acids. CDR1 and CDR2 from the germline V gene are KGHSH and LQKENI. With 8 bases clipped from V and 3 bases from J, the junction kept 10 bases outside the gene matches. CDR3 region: CASRASGSSIYNEQFF. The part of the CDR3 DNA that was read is TGTGCCAGCAGGGCTAGCGGGAGTTCCATCTACAATGAG.

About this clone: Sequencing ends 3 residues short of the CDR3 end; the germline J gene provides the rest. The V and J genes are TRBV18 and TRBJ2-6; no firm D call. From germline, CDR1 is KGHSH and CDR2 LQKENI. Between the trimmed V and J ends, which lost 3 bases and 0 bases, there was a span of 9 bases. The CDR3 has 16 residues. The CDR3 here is CASSPLSSSGANVLTF. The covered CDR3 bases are TGTGCCAGCTCACCCCTTTCTAGCTCTGGGGCCAACGTC. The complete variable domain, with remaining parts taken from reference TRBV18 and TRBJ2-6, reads NAGVMQNPRHLVRRRGQEARLRCSPMKGHSHVYWYRQLPEEGLKFMVYLQKENIIDESGMPKERFSAEFPKEGPSILRIQQVVRGDSAAYFCASSPLSSSGANVLTFGAGSRLTVL.